The rows below give T cell receptor beta chains drawn from one sample of a study of OX40 agonist ivuxolimab in advanced cancers. The repertoire was sequenced with immunoSEQ multiplex PCR; TCRdb's copy has only in-frame clones and lacks some. The sample contains some 85,000 clones, over 75% of which appear only once. Specimen: CD4+ or CD8+ T cells sorted from blood, collected in a trial of the OX40 agonist ivuxolimab. The source of these receptors is an adult with an advanced solid tumor such as melanoma, head and neck, liver or kidney cancer. Each CDR3 is given with its conserved first and last residue. The D gene is left open where the match is weak. Only part of the rows carry a size: once, few, many, or a class if the clone is expanded.

-,TRBV18,-,TRBJ1-4,TGTGCCAGCTCACCATTTGCTGATCAGTCAACTAATGAAAAACTGTTTTTT,CASSPFADQSTNEKLFF
TRBD1,TRBV7-2,-,TRBJ2-7,TGTGCCAGCAGCTCCCGGACAGGGGGAGCCTACGAGCAGTACTTC,CASSSRTGGAYEQYF
-,TRBV7-2,few,TRBJ1-6,TGTGCCAGCAGCCCCCAGGGACTCGGGTCACCCCTCCACTTT,CASSPQGLGSPLHF
-,TRBV7-2,once,TRBJ1-1,TGTGCCAGCAGCCCACGCCGGGGGGGCACTGAAGCTTTCTTT,CASSPRRGGTEAFF
TRBD1,TRBV5-1,-,TRBJ1-2,TGCGCCAGCAGCTCCGGGGACAGGGTGGGCTCGGGATATGGCTACACCTTC,CASSSGDRVGSGYGYTF
-,TRBV5-1,-,TRBJ2-5,TGCGCCAGCAGCCCAAGAGGGGGTAAGGAGACCCAGTACTTC,CASSPRGGKETQYF
-,TRBV28,-,TRBJ2-3,TGTGCCACCGCGGACAGCACAGATACGCAGTATTTT,CATADSTDTQYF
TRBD1,TRBV11-2,-,TRBJ1-3,TGTGCCAGCAGCTCGAGGATGACAGGGGTTGGAAACACCATATATTTT,CASSSRMTGVGNTIYF
TRBD1,TRBV5-4,-,TRBJ1-1,TGTGCCAGCAGCTATTACAGGGGTGGGACTGAAGCTTTCTTT,CASSYYRGGTEAFF
-,TRBV11-3,-,TRBJ2-5,TGTGCCAGCAGCTTCACGGGACAAGAGACCCAGTACTTC,CASSFTGQETQYF
-,TRBV6-5,-,TRBJ2-7,TGTGCCAGCAGACCCCGGGCAGGCGAGCAGTACTTC,CASRPRAGEQYF
-,TRBV7-8,-,TRBJ1-6,TGTGCCAGCAGCTTAGCTGGTGGCTATTCACCCCTCCACTTT,CASSLAGGYSPLHF
TRBD2,TRBV2,few,TRBJ2-7,TGTGCCAGCATGGGACTAGCGGGATGGCCTGGCGAGCAGTACTTC,CASMGLAGWPGEQYF
-,TRBV6-1,-,TRBJ1-1,TGTGCCAGCAGTGAACTTCAGCTGAACACTGAAGCTTTCTTT,CASSELQLNTEAFF
TRBD2,TRBV10-3,-,TRBJ2-2,TGTGCCATCAGTGAGATAGCGGGAGGGGCCGGGGAGCTGTTTTTT,CAISEIAGGAGELFF
-,TRBV5-1,-,TRBJ2-7,TGCGCCAGCAGCCACCGGGACGGTGCCTACGAGCAGTACTTC,CASSHRDGAYEQYF
-,TRBV6-5,-,TRBJ2-3,TGTGCCAGCACCACGGTAGGGGGGATCACAGATACGCAGTATTTT,CASTTVGGITDTQYF
-,TRBV25-1,-,TRBJ1-2,TGTGCCAGCAGTGAGGGGGGTAGCTATGGCTACACCTTC,CASSEGGSYGYTF
-,TRBV5-1,-,TRBJ2-3,TGCGCCAGCAGCTTGGGACACAGCACAGATACGCAGTATTTT,CASSLGHSTDTQYF
-,TRBV10-2,-,TRBJ2-5,TGCGCCAGCAGTCAGAGGGAGACCCAGTACTTC,CASSQRETQYF
TRBD1,TRBV5-1,-,TRBJ1-2,TGCGCCAGCAGCTCCCGGGACAGTCGACGTGATGGCTACACCTTC,CASSSRDSRRDGYTF
-,TRBV2,-,TRBJ1-2,TGTGCCAGCAGTTACAGGGTGGAGTATGGCTACACCTTC,CASSYRVEYGYTF
-,TRBV5-1,-,TRBJ1-1,TGCGCCAGCAGCTTGGACCCGGGGGCGAATCTCGCTGAAGCTTTCTTT,CASSLDPGANLAEAFF